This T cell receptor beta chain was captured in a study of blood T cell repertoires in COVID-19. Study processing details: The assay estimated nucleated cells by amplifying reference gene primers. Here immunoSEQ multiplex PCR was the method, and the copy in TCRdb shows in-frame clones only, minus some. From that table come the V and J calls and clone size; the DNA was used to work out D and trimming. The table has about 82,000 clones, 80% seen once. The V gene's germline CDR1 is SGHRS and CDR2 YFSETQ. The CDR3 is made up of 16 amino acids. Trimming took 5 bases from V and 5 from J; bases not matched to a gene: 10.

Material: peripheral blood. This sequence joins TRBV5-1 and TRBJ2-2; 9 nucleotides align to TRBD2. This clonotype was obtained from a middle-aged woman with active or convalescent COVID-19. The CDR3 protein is CASSSLAGGETGELFF. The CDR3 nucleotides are TGCGCCAGCAGTTCTCTTGCGGGAGGGGAAACCGGGGAGCTGTTTTTT. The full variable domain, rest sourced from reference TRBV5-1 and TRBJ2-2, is KAGVTQTPRYLIKTRGQQVTLSCSPISGHRSVSWYQQTPGQGLQFLFEYFSETQRNKGNFPGRFSGRQFSNSRSEMNVSTLELGDSALYLCASSSLAGGETGELFFGEGSRLTVL.